This T cell receptor (beta chain) was captured in a study of blood T cell repertoires in COVID-19. On the study more broadly: The cDNA or gDNA used as material had been derived from T cells, B-cell-depleted T cells, or PBMCs.

CDR1 and CDR2 (germline): MDHEN, SYDVKM. This CDR3 has 14 residues. Trimming left V 6 bases short and J 0 bases short, with 11 bases between. TCRdb keeps only in-frame clones here, not all; method: immunoSEQ multiplex PCR. The table has 200,000 or so clones, approximately 85% seen once. The sequencing input was peripheral blood. The sequence was obtained from a man aged 50 or older who had recovered from COVID-19. J is TRBJ1-1 and V is TRBV28; no firm D call. CDR3 protein: CASSRGQLNTEAFF. The CDR3 region has the DNA TGTGCCAGCAGCCGGGGTCAGCTGAACACTGAAGCTTTCTTT.